The T cell receptor (beta chain) described here comes from a study of blood T cell repertoires in COVID-19. Authors' data handling: Researchers report that nucleated cell counts were estimated from reference gene primer amplification. Only in-frame clones appear in the TCRdb table, and some are missing; sequencing was by immunoSEQ multiplex PCR. The V and J calls and clone size come from that table; D and trimming were worked out from the DNA. The sample records around 300,000 clones, roughly 91% being singletons. Cohorts were assigned according to the clinical history that participants reported. Looked up from germline, CDR1 is SEHNR and CDR2 is FQNEAQ (reference sequence). The CDR3 totals 16 residues. Germline trimming cut 5 bases from V and 8 bases from J; bases unmatched to any gene: 11. This clone was counted a few times.

The source of this sequence is a woman aged 60 to 75 who had recovered from COVID-19. The V and J genes are TRBV7-9 and TRBJ1-6; 8 nucleotides align to TRBD1. Specimen: PBMCs or T cells enriched from blood (not recorded which). CDR3 DNA: TGTGCCAGCAGCCCACAGGGGGGAGGGGCACATTCACCCCTCCACTTT. Its translation is CASSPQGGGAHSPLHF.